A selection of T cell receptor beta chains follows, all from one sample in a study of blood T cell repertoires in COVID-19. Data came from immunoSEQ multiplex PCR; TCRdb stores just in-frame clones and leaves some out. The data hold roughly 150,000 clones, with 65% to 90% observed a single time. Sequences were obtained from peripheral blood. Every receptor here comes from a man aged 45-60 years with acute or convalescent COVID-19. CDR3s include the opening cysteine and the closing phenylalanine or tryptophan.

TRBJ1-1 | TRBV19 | CASSIKQGFDTEAFF
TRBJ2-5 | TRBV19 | CASSSYSRDIQETQYF
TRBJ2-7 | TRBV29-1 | CSVEGLAGSDYEQYF
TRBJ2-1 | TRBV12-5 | CASGLPTRQGTEQFF
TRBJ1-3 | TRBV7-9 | CASKGQPLSGNTIYF
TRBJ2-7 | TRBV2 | CASSTAAGDSYEQYF
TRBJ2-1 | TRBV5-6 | CASSFVPDEQFF
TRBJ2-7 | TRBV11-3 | CASSLGPTKTGSYEQYF
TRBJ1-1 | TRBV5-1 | CASSSNTEAFF
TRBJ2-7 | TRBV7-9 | CASSLIAAAPYEQYF
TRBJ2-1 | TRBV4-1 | CASSLQPGLAGWSDEQFF
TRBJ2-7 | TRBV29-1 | CSVGGPSLDEQYF
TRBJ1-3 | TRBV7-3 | CASSLQSSGNTIYF
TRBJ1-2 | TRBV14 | CASSQGRNWAYGYTF
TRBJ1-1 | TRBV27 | CASSPRTGTGGTEAFF
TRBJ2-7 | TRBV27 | CASSSGGGLYEQYF
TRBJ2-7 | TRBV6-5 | CASSLRGREQYF
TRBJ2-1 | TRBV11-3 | CASSALAGGYNEQFF
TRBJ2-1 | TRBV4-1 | CASRRWGQGSPEQFF
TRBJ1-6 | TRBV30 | CAWSVGPLGARDSPLHF
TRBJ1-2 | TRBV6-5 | CASSTLDRTYGYTF
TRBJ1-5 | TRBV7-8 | CASSLAYSNQPQHF
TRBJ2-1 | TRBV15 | CATQRDRQYNEQFF
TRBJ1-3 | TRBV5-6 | CASSPGGSGNTIYF
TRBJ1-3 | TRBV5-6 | CASSLPGKLSGNTIYF
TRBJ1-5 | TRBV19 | CASSIGTGVFQPQHF
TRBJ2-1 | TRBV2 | CASRAGTSGGNEQFF
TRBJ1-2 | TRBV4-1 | CASSFSRQGVGYTF
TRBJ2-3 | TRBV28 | CASSLHRVRSDTQYF
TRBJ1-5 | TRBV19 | CASSRKGTAHSNQPQHF
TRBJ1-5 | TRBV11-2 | CASSSGQSSNQPQHF
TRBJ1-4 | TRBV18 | CASSPPSTNEKLFF
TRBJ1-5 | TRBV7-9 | CASSLREDQPQHF
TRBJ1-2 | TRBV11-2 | CASSFGTESLYGYTF
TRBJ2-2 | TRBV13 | CASSPGENTGELFF
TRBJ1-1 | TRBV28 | CASSPGTSRLSTEAFF
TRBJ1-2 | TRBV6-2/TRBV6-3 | CASSRTGGNYGYTF
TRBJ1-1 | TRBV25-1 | CASQGLTEAFF
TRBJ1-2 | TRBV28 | CATRQGRYTF
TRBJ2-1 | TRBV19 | CASSIGVYNEQFF
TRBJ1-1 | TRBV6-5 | CASNQGPWDTEAFF
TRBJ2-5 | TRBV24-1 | CATSDVNFQETQYF
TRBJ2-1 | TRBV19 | CASTLAGGWDEQFF
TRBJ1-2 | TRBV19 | CASSNRGDYGYTF
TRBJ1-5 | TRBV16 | CASSQASSNQPQHF
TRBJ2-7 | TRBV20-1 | CSASLRAVSYEQYF
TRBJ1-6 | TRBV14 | CASSRTGTGAPLHF
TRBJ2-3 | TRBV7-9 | CAGGGDTQYF
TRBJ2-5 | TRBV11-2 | CASSPFYSLQETQYF
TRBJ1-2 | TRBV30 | CAWDRTNYGYTF
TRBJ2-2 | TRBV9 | CASSVAQGPVSGELFF
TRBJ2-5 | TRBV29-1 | CSVVGLAGDQETQYF